A selection of T cell receptor beta chains follows, all from one sample in a study of cytomegalovirus exposure and HLA in healthy donors. Clones were sequenced by immunoSEQ multiplex PCR, and TCRdb holds only the in-frame ones, with some missing. The sample is made up of about 39,000 clones, and the top ten hold 3% to 4% of it. Sequencing was done on a sample of PBMCs. All receptors derive from a woman aged 30 to 39 in good health and CMV-seropositive. Each CDR3 is given with its conserved first and last residue. The order of the fields is CDR3 DNA, CDR3 protein, V gene, J gene, D gene. The D gene is left open where the match is weak.

DNA: TGTGCCAGCAGCGCCGGTAGATATAGCAATCAGCCCCAGCATTTT; CDR3: CASSAGRYSNQPQHF; V: TRBV7-2; J: TRBJ1-5; D: NA
DNA: TGCGCCAGCAGCATCCCCGGGACAGAGAACACTGAAGCTTTCTTT; CDR3: CASSIPGTENTEAFF; V: TRBV4-1; J: TRBJ1-1; D: TRBD1
DNA: TGTGCCAGCAGTTACTCACAGGGAGGGAACACCATATATTTT; CDR3: CASSYSQGGNTIYF; V: TRBV6-5; J: TRBJ1-3; D: NA
DNA: TGTGCCAGCAGTAGACAGTTATATAGCAATCAGCCCCAGCATTTT; CDR3: CASSRQLYSNQPQHF; V: TRBV2; J: TRBJ1-5; D: NA
DNA: TGTGCCAGCAGCGAGCGGGGGAGCTCCTATAATTCACCCCTCCACTTT; CDR3: CASSERGSSYNSPLHF; V: TRBV27; J: TRBJ1-6; D: NA
DNA: TGTGCCAGCAGTTTATTCGGGGTCACAATTCGGGGCAGGGGGCGCGTCGAGCAGTACTTC; CDR3: CASSLFGVTIRGRGRVEQYF; V: TRBV28; J: TRBJ2-7; D: TRBD1
DNA: TGTGCCAGTAGTGCACAGGGGGGGAATGAGCAGTTCTTC; CDR3: CASSAQGGNEQFF; V: TRBV19; J: TRBJ2-1; D: NA
DNA: TGTGCCAGCAGTTTCGGACTTTACAATGAGCAGTTCTTC; CDR3: CASSFGLYNEQFF; V: TRBV28; J: TRBJ2-1; D: NA
DNA: TGTGCCAGCAGCTTCCAACCACAGGGGGCGGGAGGAAAACTGTTTTTT; CDR3: CASSFQPQGAGGKLFF; V: TRBV11-3; J: TRBJ1-4; D: TRBD1
DNA: TGTGCCAGTAGTATTATGGGGCGGGGGGGCACAGATACGCAGTATTTT; CDR3: CASSIMGRGGTDTQYF; V: TRBV19; J: TRBJ2-3; D: TRBD2
DNA: TGTGCCTGGAGGCCGGGACTGCTCAATGAAAAACTGTTTTTT; CDR3: CAWRPGLLNEKLFF; V: TRBV30; J: TRBJ1-4; D: NA
DNA: TGTGCCAGCGTTTCGACAGGGGGAACTGAAGCTTTCTTT; CDR3: CASVSTGGTEAFF; V: TRBV28; J: TRBJ1-1; D: TRBD1
DNA: TGTGCCAGCAGCTTAGTGTCCCTCAGCGGGGGCTTGGGCGAGCAGTACTTC; CDR3: CASSLVSLSGGLGEQYF; V: TRBV7-2; J: TRBJ2-7; D: TRBD2
DNA: TGCGCCAGCAGCGCCGGGTACAATGAGCAGTTCTTC; CDR3: CASSAGYNEQFF; V: TRBV5-1; J: TRBJ2-1; D: NA
DNA: TGTGCCAGCAGCGGGACAGCGAGCACAGATACGCAGTATTTT; CDR3: CASSGTASTDTQYF; V: TRBV11-2; J: TRBJ2-3; D: TRBD1
DNA: TGTGCCAGCAGCCCTGGACAGGGGACCTACGAGCAGTACTTC; CDR3: CASSPGQGTYEQYF; V: TRBV4-2; J: TRBJ2-7; D: TRBD1
DNA: TGTGCCAGCAGCTTGGGACAGGTTAATTCACCCCTCCACTTT; CDR3: CASSLGQVNSPLHF; V: TRBV7-9; J: TRBJ1-6; D: TRBD1
DNA: TGTGCCAGCAGTTTAGGGAGGGGGAGCGAGCAGTTCTTC; CDR3: CASSLGRGSEQFF; V: TRBV27; J: TRBJ2-1; D: NA
DNA: TGTGCCAGCAGCCAAGTAGCGGGGGGTAGCAATGAGCAGTTCTTC; CDR3: CASSQVAGGSNEQFF; V: TRBV5-4; J: TRBJ2-1; D: TRBD2
DNA: TGCGCCAGCAGCCAAGATAGTGGGCAGTCCCTTTCCGGAAACACCATATATTTT; CDR3: CASSQDSGQSLSGNTIYF; V: TRBV4-1; J: TRBJ1-3; D: NA
DNA: TGTGCCAGTAGTCCCGGTGTGAATACGCAGTATTTT; CDR3: CASSPGVNTQYF; V: TRBV19; J: TRBJ2-3; D: NA
DNA: TGTGCCAGCAGCCAATGGGGCAGGAACACTGAAGCTTTCTTT; CDR3: CASSQWGRNTEAFF; V: TRBV14; J: TRBJ1-1; D: NA
DNA: TGTGCCAGCAGTGAATTTCGACCCCTGCGACTTGAAGCTTTCTTT; CDR3: CASSEFRPLRLEAFF; V: TRBV6-1; J: TRBJ1-1; D: NA
DNA: TGTGCCAGCAGCTTGGGTGATGTTGGACAGGGGGGACCTCGGGCCTTC; CDR3: CASSLGDVGQGGPRAF; V: TRBV5-5; J: TRBJ1-2; D: TRBD1